These 30 T cell receptor beta chains share one sample of origin, sequenced in a study of beta chain features in type 1 diabetes. The isolated RNA, all of it, was reverse transcribed, so expressed TCRB transcripts were what got sequenced. The data were produced by immunoSEQ multiplex PCR, yet TCRdb's version contains in-frame clones alone and is incomplete. The sample lists 200,000 to 300,000 clones; around 26% were seen once. The specimen sequenced was central memory CD4+ T cells from blood. These receptors originate from a man aged 30-40 years in good health.

This clone was observed a handful of times. This chain links TRBV15 with TRBJ2-3; D assignment may be TRBD1 or TRBD2 (5 bases each). The germline V gene has CDR1 LNHNV and CDR2 YYDKDF (reference sequence). The V end was cut by 2 bases, the J end by 1 base, with 13 bases between. The CDR3 runs 16 residues. The CDR3 loop reads CATSRSRGMRTDTQYF. CDR3 nucleotides: TGTGCCACCAGCAGATCGAGGGGCATGCGCACAGATACGCAGTATTTT.

This clone was seen more than once but under ten times. J is TRBJ2-3 and V is TRBV29-1, with a weak D call TRBD2 (5 bases). Germline V gives CDR1 SQVTM, CDR2 ANQGSEA. The CDR3 is 14 amino acids. V lost 4 bases and J 0 bases, leaving 11 bases between the germline ends. CDR3 DNA sequence: TGCAGCGTTGGGAGGCAGTATAGCACAGATACGCAGTATTTT. This encodes CSVGRQYSTDTQYF.

The rearrangement uses TRBV5-1 and TRBJ2-3; D is ambiguous. The CDR3 is made up of 16 amino acids. With 3 bases removed from V and 1 base from J, the gap between germline ends came to 15 bases. Per the germline V gene, CDR1 is SGHRS and CDR2 is YFSETQ. CDR3 sequence (DNA): TGCGCCAGCAGCTATCAGCCCGTCGGCGGCACAGATACGCAGTATTTT. Translating gives CASSYQPVGGTDTQYF. Based on the CDR3 plus reference TRBV5-1 and TRBJ2-3, the full variable domain is KAGVTQTPRYLIKTRGQQVTLSCSPISGHRSVSWYQQTPGQGLQFLFEYFSETQRNKGNFPGRFSGRQFSNSRSEMNVSTLELGDSALYLCASSYQPVGGTDTQYFGPGTRLTVL.

This clone was seen only a few times. The gene calls are TRBV30 and TRBJ2-4; D gene ambiguous. The V and J ends lost 4 bases and 1 base respectively, with 5 bases between them. The germline V gene has CDR1 GTSNPN and CDR2 SVGIG (reference sequence). The CDR3 sequence is 12 residues long. The CDR3 loop is CAWKGAKNIQYF. CDR3 sequence (DNA): TGTGCCTGGAAAGGCGCCAAAAACATTCAGTACTTC.

This clone has just a few counts. V usage is TRBV23-1 and J usage is TRBJ2-7; perhaps TRBD1 as D (6 bases). TRBV23-1 is annotated as an ORF whose role is uncertain. Trimming removed 0 bases at V and 2 bases at J, with 14 bases between. CDR3 length: 16 residues. DNA of the CDR3: TGCGCCAGCAGTCAATCAGGTCGGGACATAACCTACGAGCAGTACTTC. Its protein is CASSQSGRDITYEQYF.

This clone turned up a few times. The chain combines TRBV18 with TRBJ2-3; D is undetermined. The CDR3 spans 14 residues. CDR1 and CDR2 from the germline V gene are KGHSH and LQKENI. Trimming removed 2 bases from V and 5 bases from J, with 11 bases in between. The CDR3 sequence: CASSPIKGQDTQYF. The CDR3 DNA follows: TGTGCCAGCTCACCAATCAAAGGGCAAGATACGCAGTATTTT.

The CDR3 region has the DNA TGTGCCTGGAGTGTAGCCAGTTTGGGTGAGCAGTTCTTC. Protein product: CAWSVASLGEQFF. The V gene is TRBV30, the J gene TRBJ2-1; no clear D gene. With 0 bases removed from V and 9 bases from J, the gap between germline ends came to 12 bases. Germline CDR1 and CDR2: GTSNPN and SVGIG (reference sequence). There are 13 residues in the CDR3.

This chain joins TRBV28 and TRBJ1-1; TRBD1 agrees at 9 bases. Trimming took 6 bases from V and 11 from J; bases not matched to a gene: 13. The CDR3 sequence is 14 residues long. The V gene's germline CDR1 is MDHEN and CDR2 SYDVKM. Here the CDR3 reads CASRSPTGQGMAFF. In DNA, the CDR3 is TGTGCCAGCAGGTCCCCTACGGGACAGGGAATGGCTTTCTTT.

In its sample, this clone was seen many times. The chain couples TRBV19 to TRBJ1-1; 8 bases are a match to TRBD1. Per germline, CDR1 LNHDA and CDR2 SQIVND (reference sequence). The CDR3 runs 14 residues. With 8 bases clipped from V and 3 bases from J, the junction kept 8 bases outside the gene matches. CDR3 bases: TGTGCCAGTCAGTCCAGGGGGCTGGACACTGAAGCTTTCTTT. It specifies CASQSRGLDTEAFF.

The rearrangement joins TRBV4-2 to TRBJ1-2, with D maybe TRBD1 (5 bases). The V end was cut by 4 bases, the J end by 6 bases, with 12 bases between. The CDR3 sequence is 13 residues long. Looked up from germline, CDR1 is LGHNA and CDR2 is YNFKEQ. Written as DNA, the CDR3 is TGTGCCAGCAGCCCGGAGGCAGGGAATGGCTACACCTTC. Translated: CASSPEAGNGYTF.

V and J are TRBV28 and TRBJ2-2, with a possible D match to TRBD2 (5 bases). This CDR3 region has 15 residues. CDR1 is MDHEN, CDR2 SYDVKM, per germline. V gave up 6 bases and J gave up 0 bases, with 11 bases separating them. The CDR3 sequence: CASRPGLTNTGELFF. The CDR3 DNA reads as TGTGCCAGCAGACCCGGACTGACGAACACCGGGGAGCTGTTTTTT.

The chain has TRBV7-9 and TRBJ1-1; no reliable D call. The V and J ends lost 5 bases and 3 bases respectively, with 10 bases between them. The CDR3 contains 13 residues. Germline values: CDR1 SEHNR, CDR2 FQNEAQ (reference sequence). CDR3 protein: CASSARADTEAFF. CDR3 in DNA: TGTGCCAGCAGCGCTAGGGCGGACACTGAAGCTTTCTTT.

The chain couples TRBV4-3 to TRBJ2-1; D may match TRBD1 or TRBD2 (5 bases each). The CDR3 sequence is 15 residues long. Trimming removed 0 bases at V and 6 bases at J, with 12 bases between. Germline-derived CDR1 and CDR2 are LGHNA and YSLEER. This CDR3 reads CASSQEGETGNEQFF. For the CDR3, the DNA is TGCGCCAGCAGCCAAGAAGGGGAGACCGGCAATGAGCAGTTCTTC.

The CDR3, as DNA: TGTGCCAGCAGTTTCGCTATGGGCCACTCCTACAATGAGCAGTTCTTC. Translating it yields CASSFAMGHSYNEQFF. The J gene is TRBJ2-1, the V gene TRBV28; D unresolved. Germline V gene sequence: CDR1 MDHEN, CDR2 SYDVKM. V lost 3 bases and J 0 bases, leaving 12 bases between the germline ends. This CDR3 has 16 amino acids.

The chain employs TRBV18 and TRBJ1-1; D ambiguous. The CDR3 runs to 14 residues. V dropped 2 bases and J dropped 4 bases, with 11 bases sitting between them. The germline V gene encodes CDR1 KGHSH and CDR2 LQKENI. CDR3 coding DNA: TGTGCCAGCTCACCAGGGAGAGAGGCCACTGAAGCTTTCTTT. It translates to CASSPGREATEAFF.

Only a few counts were recorded for this clone. The V gene is TRBV6-5, the J gene TRBJ1-6; no clear D gene. Looked up from germline, CDR1 is MNHEY and CDR2 is SVGAGI. V was pared by 2 bases and J by 9 bases, with 11 bases between. The CDR3 consists of 14 residues. The CDR3 loop reads CASSYDGGTSPLHF. CDR3 nucleotides: TGTGCCAGCAGTTACGATGGAGGAACTTCACCCCTCCACTTT.

The chain couples TRBV2 to TRBJ1-1, with D unclear. CDR3 size: 13 residues. Germline-derived CDR1 and CDR2 are SNHLY and FYNNEI. V dropped 4 bases and J dropped 1 base, with 7 bases sitting between them. The CDR3 region is CASSGETNTEAFF. The CDR3 coding sequence is TGTGCCAGCAGTGGAGAGACGAACACTGAAGCTTTCTTT. Complete variable domain (other parts from reference TRBV2 and TRBJ1-1): EPEVTQTPSHQVTQMGQEVILRCVPISNHLYFYWYRQILGQKVEFLVSFYNNEISEKSEIFDDQFSVERPDGSNFTLKIRSTKLEDSAMYFCASSGETNTEAFFGQGTRLTVV.

V gene TRBV5-1 combines with J gene TRBJ1-2; no clear D gene. Germline V gene lookup returns CDR1 SGHRS and CDR2 YFSETQ. The CDR3 length is 13 residues. The V and J ends lost 3 bases and 1 base respectively, with 7 bases between them. The CDR3 region has the DNA TGCGCCAGCAGCTCCGGAGATAACTATGGCTACACCTTC. Residues: CASSSGDNYGYTF.

The V gene is TRBV10-1, the J gene TRBJ2-5, with D perhaps TRBD1 (6 bases). Trimming cost V 1 base and J 7 bases, with 13 bases left between them. CDR3 length: 14 residues. Germline CDR1 WNHNN, CDR2 SYGVQD (reference sequence). The CDR3 nucleotides read TGCGCCAGCAGTGAGTTAGCTGGGGGCCGGACCCAGTACTTC. Its translation: CASSELAGGRTQYF.

In its sample, this clone was seen a few times. This chain uses TRBV29-1 with TRBJ2-3; perhaps TRBD2 as D (5 bases). The CDR3 length is 13 residues. Germline CDR1 and CDR2: SQVTM and ANQGSEA. V lost 1 base, J lost 5 bases, and 10 bases lay in between. CDR3 residues: CSVEGLAKDTQYF. CDR3 nucleotides: TGCAGCGTTGAAGGGTTAGCGAAAGATACGCAGTATTTT.

The rearrangement joins TRBV11-2 to TRBJ2-1; D is unresolved. The length of the CDR3 is 13 residues. Germline loops: CDR1 SGHAT, CDR2 FQNNGV. With 5 bases removed from V and 6 bases from J, the gap between germline ends came to 11 bases. The CDR3 reads CASSLTTRNEQFF. Written as DNA, the CDR3 is TGTGCCAGCAGCCTAACGACCCGCAATGAGCAGTTCTTC.

In its sample, this clone was seen a few times. The gene calls are TRBV25-1 and TRBJ1-5; D perhaps matches TRBD1 (5 bases). This CDR3 comprises 14 residues. V was cut by 3 bases and J by 3 bases, with 9 bases left in between. The germline gives CDR1 MGHDK, CDR2 SYGVNS. The CDR3, as DNA: TGTGCCAGCAGTGACAGGGCTTCCAATCAGCCCCAGCATTTT. Translated: CASSDRASNQPQHF.

V gene TRBV30 combines with J gene TRBJ2-5; perhaps TRBD2 as D (5 bases). This CDR3 spans 15 amino acids. The germline gives CDR1 GTSNPN, CDR2 SVGIG (reference sequence). The V end was cut by 4 bases, the J end by 3 bases, with 18 bases between. The CDR3 coding sequence is TGTGCCTGGACGTTGAAGCGGCCGGCGGAAGAGACCCAGTACTTC. Protein: CAWTLKRPAEETQYF.

The rearrangement links TRBV30 to TRBJ1-1, with 7 bases identical to TRBD1. Looked up from germline, CDR1 is GTSNPN and CDR2 is SVGIG (reference sequence). CDR3 length: 14 residues. The V segment lost 4 bases and the J segment 1 base; nucleotides outside the gene matches: 6. The CDR3 spells CAWIWHRGNTEAFF. The CDR3 bases are TGTGCCTGGATTTGGCACAGGGGGAACACTGAAGCTTTCTTT.

This clone occurred a few times. V and J are TRBV6-4 and TRBJ2-2, with a weak D call TRBD2 (5 bases). Between the trimmed V and J ends, which lost 5 bases and 6 bases, there was a span of 7 bases. This CDR3 is 12 amino acids long. Germline CDR1 reads MRHNA; CDR2 reads SNTAGT. Here the CDR3 DNA reads TGTGCCAGCAGTACGGGGTCCGGGGAGCTGTTTTTT. It translates to CASSTGSGELFF.

This clone was counted many times. This chain joins TRBV7-9 and TRBJ2-7, with D possibly TRBD1 on 5 matching bases. The CDR3 is 14 residues long. CDR1 and CDR2 (germline): SEHNR, FQNEAQ (reference sequence). V was trimmed by 5 bases and J by 0 bases, leaving 11 bases between them. CDR3 nucleotides: TGTGCCAGCAGCCAACAGGAGATCTCCTACGAGCAGTACTTC. It codes for CASSQQEISYEQYF.

This sequence joins TRBV5-4 and TRBJ2-5; 8 bases align to TRBD1. The CDR3 has 15 amino acids. The germline V gene has CDR1 SGHNT and CDR2 YYREEE (reference sequence). V was pared by 4 bases and J by 4 bases, with 9 bases of the junction left unmatched. The CDR3 DNA sequence: TGTGCCAGCAGCCAAGGACAGGGAACGGGAGAGACCCAGTACTTC. This gives the protein CASSQGQGTGETQYF.

The V call is TRBV19, the J call TRBJ2-2, with D unresolved. The germline gives CDR1 LNHDA, CDR2 SQIVND (reference sequence). The germline V and J ends were trimmed by 6 bases and 0 bases, with 8 bases remaining between them. This CDR3 spans 14 amino acids. The CDR3 loop reads CASRLGPNTGELFF. CDR3 nucleotide sequence: TGTGCCAGTAGACTGGGCCCGAACACCGGGGAGCTGTTTTTT.

A few counts support this clone. The chain carries TRBV5-1 and TRBJ2-1; the D gene is possibly TRBD1 (5 bases). V lost 2 bases and J 3 bases, leaving 6 bases between the germline ends. Germline V CDR1 and CDR2: SGHRS, YFSETQ. The CDR3 is 13 amino acids. Here the CDR3 DNA reads TGCGCCAGCAGCTTTGACAGCTACAATGAGCAGTTCTTC. Protein sequence: CASSFDSYNEQFF. Drawing the rest from reference TRBV5-1 and TRBJ2-1, the complete variable domain is KAGVTQTPRYLIKTRGQQVTLSCSPISGHRSVSWYQQTPGQGLQFLFEYFSETQRNKGNFPGRFSGRQFSNSRSEMNVSTLELGDSALYLCASSFDSYNEQFFGPGTRLTVL.

This clone has more than one count but fewer than ten. Germline and junction disagree at one end, which may indicate a read error. The rearrangement uses TRBV6-5 and TRBJ2-7; a weak D match, TRBD2 (5 bases). Germline CDR1 is MNHEY and CDR2 is SVGAGI. The CDR3 sequence is 13 residues long. CDR3 residues: CASSRTLDYQQYF. CDR3 bases: TGTGCCAGCAGCCGCACTTTAGACTACCAGCAGTACTTC.